This TCR beta chain was sequenced in a study of blood T cell repertoires in COVID-19. About the study: Spain, Italy and the United States supplied samples that represented acute and convalescent COVID-19. Nucleic acid was either cDNA or gDNA, and it came from T cells, B-cell-depleted T cells, or PBMCs.

Trimming removed 5 bases from V and 2 bases from J, with 7 bases in between. Per germline, CDR1 MGHDK and CDR2 SYGVNS. The CDR3 contains 13 residues. Clones were read by immunoSEQ multiplex PCR, and TCRdb kept only the in-frame ones, dropping some. Seen here are more than 85,000 clones, 84% observed once, and the top ten hold around 10%. The genes are TRBV25-1 and TRBJ1-3; D ambiguous. The origin of this receptor is a man aged 35-49 years with active or convalescent COVID-19. The sample consisted of peripheral blood. The CDR3 loop reads CASSNSPGNTIYF. As DNA, the CDR3 is TGTGCCAGCAGTAACTCCCCTGGAAACACCATATATTTT. The whole variable domain, filled in from reference TRBV25-1 and TRBJ1-3, reads EADIYQTPRYLVIGTGKKITLECSQTMGHDKMYWYQQDPGMELHLIHYSYGVNSTEKGDLSSESTVSRIRTEHFPLTLESARPSHTSQYLCASSNSPGNTIYFGEGSWLTVV.